This paragraph covers one T cell receptor beta chain sequence. Its antigen is unidentified. Presence of unique molecular identifiers characterized the TCR beta cDNA libraries. T cells, about 0.9 to 11 million of them, yielded some 500,000 cDNA molecules. TCRdb fed the PCR reads into MiXCR, producing one record per CDR3 protein. Among hundreds of thousands of distinct CDR3 sequences, 30% were seen once, and the ten largest hold under 0.7%. This sample was included in a study of post-analysis software for immune sequencing data. As for the study in general: There were relapsing-remitting, secondary progressive and progressive-relapsing multiple sclerosis among the disease courses included. General study findings and limits: Clustering by F measure revealed strong co-clustering among samples prepared together in one batch. Normalized Chao1 diversity was significantly reduced in patients versus controls.

Sequenced input: blood. The receptor was isolated from a girl aged 5 to 17 with multiple sclerosis.

This CDR3 reads CASSQGNRGSAFF. DNA for the CDR3: TGCGCCAGCAGCCAAGGCAACAGGGGGTCGGCTTTCTTT. The rearrangement uses TRBV4-3 and TRBJ1-1, with TRBD1 identical over 8 bases. The CDR3 loop spans 13 amino acids. CDR1 is LGHNA, CDR2 YSLEER, per germline. J lost 11 bases, V lost 1 base, and 6 bases had no gene match.